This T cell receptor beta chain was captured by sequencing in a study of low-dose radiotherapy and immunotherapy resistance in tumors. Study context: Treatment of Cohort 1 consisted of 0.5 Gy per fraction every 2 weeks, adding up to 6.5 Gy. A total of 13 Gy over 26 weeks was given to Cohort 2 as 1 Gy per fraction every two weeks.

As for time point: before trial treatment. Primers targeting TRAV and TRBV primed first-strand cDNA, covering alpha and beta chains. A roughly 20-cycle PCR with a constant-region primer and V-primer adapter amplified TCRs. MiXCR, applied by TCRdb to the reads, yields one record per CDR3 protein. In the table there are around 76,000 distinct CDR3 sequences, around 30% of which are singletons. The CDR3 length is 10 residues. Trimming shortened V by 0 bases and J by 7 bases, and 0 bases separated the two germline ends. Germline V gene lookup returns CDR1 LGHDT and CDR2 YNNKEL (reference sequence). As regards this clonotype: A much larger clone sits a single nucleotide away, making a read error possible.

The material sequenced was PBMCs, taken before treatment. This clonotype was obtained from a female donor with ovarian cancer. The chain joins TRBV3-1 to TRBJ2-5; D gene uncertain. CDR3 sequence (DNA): TGTGCCAGCAGCCAAGAGACCCAGTACTTC. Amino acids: CASSQETQYF.